This T cell receptor (beta chain) was identified in a study of Graves' ophthalmopathy and Graves' hyperthyroidism. Ten or more counts support this clonotype. Its antigen is unidentified. Study observations and caveats: Between ophthalmopathy and stable hyperthyroidism, a 13-signature model drew a separation with approximately 87% sensitivity and roughly 78% specificity.

The TCR beta CDR3 regions underwent amplification from RNA transcripts. An opening RT-PCR round employed HTBI primers and preceded a second-round multiplex PCR. TCRdb independently ran MiXCR on the multiplex PCR reads; one entry per CDR3 protein. This table holds about 740,000 distinct CDR3 sequences, around 40% found once. Germline lookup yields CDR1 KGHDR and CDR2 SFDVKD. V was pared by 3 bases and J by 6 bases, with 10 bases between. There are 13 residues in the CDR3. Other autoimmune diseases, uncontrolled infections, pregnancy or lactation ruled patients out of participation. This clonotype originated in an adult man with Graves' ophthalmopathy. The gene calls are TRBV24-1 and TRBJ1-1, with D possibly being TRBD1 (6 bases). Sequences were obtained from peripheral blood. The CDR3 coding sequence is TGTGCCACCAGTGATACAGGGTTGTCTGAAGCTTTCTTT. Amino acids: CATSDTGLSEAFF.